These 23 T cell receptor beta chains originate from one sample sequenced in a study of T-cell reconstitution after alpha-beta-depleted transplantation in children. TCRbeta library preparation incorporated unique molecular identifiers. TCRdb re-called the PCR reads with MiXCR, one entry per CDR3 protein. The sample lists 85,000 to 120,000 distinct CDR3 sequences, approximately 6% occurring once. The sample here was PBMCs, mostly from graft donor cells, taken 60 days after TCRalphabeta/CD19-depleted stem cell transplant. Source of these receptors: a female patient aged 2-15 years who had a stem cell transplant for Fanconi anemia, so the T cells may come from the graft donor.

In this sample, this clonotype turned up many times. The chain uses TRBV28 and TRBJ2-7; 8 positions agree with TRBD1. CDR3 length: 14 residues. J lost 2 bases, V lost 6 bases, and 6 bases had no gene match. Germline CDR1 is MDHEN and CDR2 is SYDVKM. The CDR3 DNA reads TGTGCCAGCAGCCCCGCGACAGGGGCCTACGAGCAGTACTTC. It specifies CASSPATGAYEQYF. Full variable domain (remainder filled in from reference TRBV28 and TRBJ2-7): DVKVTQSSRYLVKRTGEKVFLECVQDMDHENMFWYRQDPGLGLRLIYFSYDVKMKEKGDIPEGYSVSREKKERFSLILESASTNQTSMYLCASSPATGAYEQYFGPGTRLTVT.

This clonotype has at least ten counts. The rearrangement uses TRBV27 and TRBJ2-6; 8 bases are a match to TRBD1. There are 17 residues in the CDR3. The ends lost 3 bases at V and 2 bases at J; junction bases unmatched: 6. Germline V lookup: CDR1 MNHEY, CDR2 SMNVEV (reference sequence). CDR3 amino acids: CASSFWSGGAGANVLTF. The CDR3 DNA is TGTGCCAGCAGTTTTTGGTCAGGGGGCGCTGGGGCCAACGTCCTGACTTTC.

The V and J genes are TRBV5-1 and TRBJ2-2, with 7 bases that match TRBD2. J lost 4 bases, V lost 5 bases, and 5 bases had no gene match. In germline, CDR1 is SGHRS, CDR2 YFSETQ. The CDR3 is made up of 14 amino acids. The CDR3, as DNA: TGCGCCAGCAGAGAGGCGGGAGTCACCGGGGAGCTGTTTTTT. Translated, it gives CASREAGVTGELFF.

This chain uses TRBV14 with TRBJ2-1; no clear D. Per the germline V gene, CDR1 is SGHDN and CDR2 is FVKESK. This CDR3 is built from 15 residues. Deletions cut 1 base from V and 3 bases from J, with 10 bases between. The CDR3 DNA is TGTGCCAGCAGCCAAGCAGTGGTCCACTACAATGAGCAGTTCTTC. As protein: CASSQAVVHYNEQFF.

J is TRBJ2-1 and V is TRBV28; a possible D gene is TRBD1 (5 bases). Germline assignment: CDR1 MDHEN and CDR2 SYDVKM. The V end was cut by 3 bases, the J end by 7 bases, with 13 bases between. The CDR3 covers 14 residues. The CDR3 nucleotides are TGTGCCAGCAGTTTGCCTAGGGGTTGGAATGAGCAGTTCTTC. As protein: CASSLPRGWNEQFF.

The V gene is TRBV19, the J gene TRBJ2-3; 13 nucleotides agree with TRBD2. The CDR3 has 15 amino acids. Germline lookup yields CDR1 LNHDA and CDR2 SQIVND (reference sequence). The trim removed 10 bases at V and 4 bases at J, leaving 8 bases unmatched. The CDR3 protein is CATKLLAGGPDTQYF. DNA for the CDR3: TGTGCCACTAAACTACTAGCGGGGGGGCCAGATACGCAGTATTTT.

This clonotype was found many times. V gene TRBV7-3 combines with J gene TRBJ2-7; D is perhaps TRBD1 (5 bases). Deletions cut 2 bases from V and 10 bases from J, with 18 bases between. CDR1 SGHTA and CDR2 FQGTGA come from the germline V gene. This CDR3 contains 14 residues. CDR3 sequence reads: CASSLGSLDNRQYF. CDR3 nucleotides: TGTGCCAGCAGCTTAGGCAGCCTGGACAACCGACAGTACTTC.

This clonotype was seen at least ten times. V and J are TRBV5-1 and TRBJ2-7, with D tentatively TRBD1 (6 bases). This CDR3 contains 15 residues. Germline V gene data show CDR1 as SGHRS and CDR2 as YFSETQ. V was shortened by 4 bases and J by 5 bases, with 19 bases between the two germline ends. In DNA form, the CDR3 reads TGCGCCAGCAGCGTCCTGACTACAGGGTCCCACGAGCAGTACTTC. This gives the protein CASSVLTTGSHEQYF.

At least ten counts were recorded for this clonotype. The chain uses TRBV29-1 and TRBJ2-3, with D perhaps TRBD1 (5 bases). Germline V gene sequence: CDR1 SQVTM, CDR2 ANQGSEA. The CDR3 spans 15 residues. The ends were cut back, 6 bases at V and 0 bases at J, with 16 bases in the middle. In DNA form, the CDR3 reads TGCAGCGTCCCCACCGACAGCACTAGCACAGATACGCAGTATTTT. Residues: CSVPTDSTSTDTQYF.

This clonotype showed up many times. The V and J genes are TRBV28 and TRBJ1-4, with 11 nucleotides matching TRBD1. Germline V gene sequence: CDR1 MDHEN, CDR2 SYDVKM. After removal of 3 bases from V and 5 bases from J, the junction contained 11 bases not matched to a gene. The length of the CDR3 is 18 residues. CDR3 sequence reads: CASSFYPGQGELNEKLFF. CDR3 in DNA: TGTGCCAGCAGTTTCTATCCGGGACAGGGGGAACTAAATGAAAAACTGTTTTTT.

This clonotype was seen ten or more times. The chain recombines TRBV5-1 with TRBJ1-1; D gene ambiguous. V lost 4 bases and J lost 4, with 14 bases in between. CDR1 and CDR2 from the germline V gene are SGHRS and YFSETQ. The CDR3 sequence is 14 residues long. The CDR3 loop reads CASSDRHGSTEAFF. In DNA, the CDR3 is TGCGCCAGCAGCGATAGACACGGGAGCACTGAAGCTTTCTTT.

In regard to this clonotype: Mismatch with germline at one junction end may stem from a read error. The gene calls are TRBV12-3 or TRBV12-4 and TRBJ2-5; TRBD1 aligns across 9 bases. The CDR3 sequence is 18 residues long. CDR3 DNA: TGTGCCAGCTGTTTAAGGGTCGGGCCGGGACAGGGTGCGGGGACCCAGTACTTC. Translating it yields CASCLRVGPGQGAGTQYF.

The table lists this clonotype with many counts. The genes are TRBV29-1 and TRBJ2-1; 9 nucleotides match TRBD2. CDR1 SQVTM and CDR2 ANQGSEA come from the germline V gene. The CDR3 is 14 amino acids. The V and J ends lost 2 bases and 5 bases, in that order; junction bases with no gene match: 4. The CDR3 DNA follows: TGCAGCGTTGAACGCGGGGGGGCTAACAATGAGCAGTTCTTC. The encoded protein is CSVERGGANNEQFF.

This clonotype has a count of ten or more. The chain joins TRBV18 to TRBJ2-7, with TRBD1 identical over 7 bases. The CDR3 has 14 residues. The ends lost 2 bases at V and 2 bases at J; junction bases unmatched: 3. CDR1 is KGHSH and CDR2 is LQKENI in the germline V gene. The CDR3 reads CASSPWDSTYEQYF. The CDR3 bases are TGTGCCAGCTCACCATGGGACAGCACCTACGAGCAGTACTTC.

This clonotype was picked up many times. The chain is built from TRBV28 and TRBJ1-1, with 7 bases fitting TRBD1. The CDR3 sequence is 14 residues long. V shed 6 bases and J 1 base; nucleotides not matched to a gene: 5. Germline V gene data show CDR1 as MDHEN and CDR2 as SYDVKM. This chain's CDR3 is CASRRDSTNTEAFF. CDR3 coding DNA: TGTGCCAGCAGGCGGGACAGCACGAACACTGAAGCTTTCTTT.

The chain is built from TRBV7-2 and TRBJ2-3, with TRBD2 matching over 8 bases. J gave up 4 bases and V 8 bases, and 11 bases lay outside the gene matches. The CDR3 runs to 15 residues. The V gene's germline CDR1 is SGHTA and CDR2 FQGNSA. CDR3 DNA sequence: TGTGCCAGCCCCTCCCGGGGGGGTAGCGCAGATACGCAGTATTTT. As protein: CASPSRGGSADTQYF.

In its sample, this clonotype was seen many times. The rearrangement links TRBV21-1 to TRBJ1-1; the table's D gene call, TRBD1, was not cross checked with the DNA. TRBV21-1 is noted as a pseudogene. This CDR3 comprises 15 residues. In nucleotides, the CDR3 is TGTGCCAGCAGCAAAAGGGGGGGCCCGAACACTGAAGCTTTCTTT. Its protein is CASSKRGGPNTEAFF.

The table lists this clonotype with many counts. The chain joins TRBV19 to TRBJ1-5, with 7 bases matching TRBD1. Losses at the gene ends were 4 bases for V and 1 base for J; bases not matched to a gene: 4. Germline CDR1 and CDR2: LNHDA and SQIVND (reference sequence). There are 15 residues in the CDR3. CDR3 in DNA: TGTGCCAGTAGTACCTCACAGGGGAGCAATCAGCCCCAGCATTTT. Residues: CASSTSQGSNQPQHF.

The V and J genes are TRBV20-1 and TRBJ1-5; D is unclear. This CDR3 comprises 13 residues. Trimming took off 6 bases at V and 6 bases at J, with 15 bases between the two ends. Germline-derived CDR1 and CDR2 are DFQATT and SNEGSKA (reference sequence). CDR3 in amino acids: CSAPDGWSQPQHF. In nucleotides, the CDR3 is TGCAGTGCCCCGGACGGGTGGAGTCAGCCCCAGCATTTT.

This clonotype has a count of ten or more. This chain links TRBV27 with TRBJ2-2, with TRBD2 matching over 7 bases. The CDR3 is 16 residues long. With 7 bases clipped from V and 0 bases from J, the junction kept 8 bases outside the gene matches. CDR1 and CDR2 (germline): MNHEY, SMNVEV (reference sequence). The CDR3 nucleotides are TGTGCCAGCACCAGAAATCTAGCGGCGAACACCGGGGAGCTGTTTTTT. As protein: CASTRNLAANTGELFF.

This chain links TRBV2 with TRBJ2-5, with D perhaps assigned TRBD1 or TRBD2 (6 bases each). The CDR3 consists of 16 residues. Germline CDR1 and CDR2: SNHLY and FYNNEI. V lost 2 bases to trimming and J lost 0 bases, with 13 bases between them. CDR3 nucleotides: TGTGCCAGCAGTGAAAGGGGGGTCAGATACCAAGAGACCCAGTACTTC. As protein: CASSERGVRYQETQYF. Combining the CDR3 with reference TRBV2 and TRBJ2-5 gives the whole variable domain EPEVTQTPSHQVTQMGQEVILRCVPISNHLYFYWYRQILGQKVEFLVSFYNNEISEKSEIFDDQFSVERPDGSNFTLKIRSTKLEDSAMYFCASSERGVRYQETQYFGPGTRLLVL.

This clonotype showed up just a few times. J is TRBJ2-5 and V is TRBV2, with D tentatively TRBD2 (7 bases). The CDR3 length is 15 residues. Per germline, CDR1 SNHLY and CDR2 FYNNEI. With 2 bases removed from V and 2 bases from J, the gap between germline ends came to 12 bases. The CDR3, as DNA: TGTGCCAGCAGTGAAAGGCGGGGGCCGCAAGAGACCCAGTACTTC. Protein product: CASSERRGPQETQYF.

V is TRBV7-2 and J is TRBJ2-1, with unresolved D. Germline V lookup: CDR1 SGHTA, CDR2 FQGNSA. V was trimmed by 2 bases and J by 5 bases, leaving 13 bases between them. The CDR3 is made up of 15 amino acids. CDR3 DNA: TGTGCCAGCAGCTTAAGCCATGTGGGAAACAATGAGCAGTTCTTC. Protein product: CASSLSHVGNNEQFF. The complete variable domain, with remaining parts taken from reference TRBV7-2 and TRBJ2-1, reads GAGVSQSPSNKVTEKGKDVELRCDPISGHTALYWYRQSLGQGLEFLIYFQGNSAPDKSGLPSDRFSAERTGGSVSTLTIQRTQQEDSAVYLCASSLSHVGNNEQFFGPGTRLTVL.